This TCR beta chain was found in a study of T cell repertoires in aging, cancer and after chemotherapy. General study findings and limits: Rebound thymic output was suggested by rising median generation probability during chemotherapy in each cancer cohort.

TCR beta rearrangements were amplified from peripheral blood genomic DNA. The V gene lost 5 bases and the J gene lost 2 bases, with 16 bases spanning the gap. The CDR3 is made up of 16 amino acids. Germline V gene sequence: CDR1 KGHDR, CDR2 SFDVKD. Rearranged V-D-J TRB sequences were amplified with a mixed TRB-A/B primer pool. TCRdb fed the multiplex PCR reads into MiXCR, producing one record per CDR3 protein. The table records about 2,500 distinct CDR3 sequences, 26% of them present only once. This clonotype has just one count. Its antigen is not identified. Sequencing was carried out using blood. The chain couples TRBV24-1 to TRBJ2-3; D not resolved. The origin of this receptor is a human donor in good health. CDR3 DNA: TGTGCCACCAGTGCCTCACGGACCCGAGTCACAGATACGCAGTATTTT. It yields the protein CATSASRTRVTDTQYF.